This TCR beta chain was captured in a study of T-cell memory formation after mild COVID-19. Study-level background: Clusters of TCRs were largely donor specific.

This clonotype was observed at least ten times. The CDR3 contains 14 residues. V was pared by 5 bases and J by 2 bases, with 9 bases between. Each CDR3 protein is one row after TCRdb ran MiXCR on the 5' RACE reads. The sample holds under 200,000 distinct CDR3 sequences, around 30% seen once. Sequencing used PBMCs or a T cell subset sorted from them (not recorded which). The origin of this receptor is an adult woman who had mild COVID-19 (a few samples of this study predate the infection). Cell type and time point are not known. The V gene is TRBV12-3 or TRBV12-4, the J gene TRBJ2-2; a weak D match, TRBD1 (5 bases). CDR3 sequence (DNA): TGTGCCAGCAGTCAGGGCCTTAACACCGGGGAGCTGTTTTTT. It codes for CASSQGLNTGELFF.